These 13 T cell receptor beta chains originate from one sample sequenced in a study of blood T cell repertoires in COVID-19 (dated by TCRdb to between 2020 and 2021). Library preparation used the immunoSEQ multiplex PCR assay. TCRdb limited this immuneACCESS table to in-frame rearrangements with V and J called. A share of clones is missing; checked studies link under half to unresolved V genes, and the rest is unexplained. The sample table records about 70,000 clones; approximately 85% of these occur just once. The ten biggest clones cover around 32% of the sample. The sample taken for sequencing was peripheral blood. These receptors originate from a woman older than 75 with active or convalescent COVID-19.

The gene calls are TRBV20-1 and TRBJ2-7; D ambiguous. V shed 3 bases and J shed 5 bases, with 5 bases lying between them. The length of the CDR3 is 10 residues. Germline CDR1 reads DFQATT; CDR2 reads SNEGSKA (reference sequence). CDR3 loop: CSASQNEQYF. The DNA for the CDR3 is TGCAGTGCTAGCCAAAACGAGCAGTACTTC.

This rearrangement joins TRBV30 to TRBJ1-2; D possibly corresponds to TRBD1 (6 bases). The germline V and J ends were trimmed by 4 bases and 7 bases, with 10 bases remaining between them. Germline CDR1 reads GTSNPN; CDR2 reads SVGIG (reference sequence). This CDR3 contains 11 residues. DNA of the CDR3: TGTGCCTGGACCCTAGGGGGTGGCTACACCTTC. This translates into CAWTLGGGYTF.

The rearrangement uses TRBV24-1 and TRBJ2-3; 11 positions agree with TRBD2. Germline V CDR1 and CDR2: KGHDR, SFDVKD. The V and J ends lost 6 bases and 3 bases, in that order; junction bases with no gene match: 16. The CDR3 is 19 residues long. The CDR3 reads CATSHRGLAGGMRTDTQYF. DNA for the CDR3: TGTGCCACCAGTCATAGAGGGCTAGCGGGGGGAATGCGGACAGATACGCAGTATTTT.

This clone rates as large (0.1 to 1%). The chain combines TRBV7-2 with TRBJ1-6; a possible D gene is TRBD1 (5 bases). Germline V gives CDR1 SGHTA, CDR2 FQGNSA. The CDR3 length is 13 residues. Trimming removed 10 bases from V and 8 bases from J, with 15 bases in between. Here the CDR3 reads CATSRGWDSPLHF. The CDR3 DNA follows: TGTGCCACCTCAAGGGGATGGGATTCACCCCTCCACTTT.

This clone has only one observation. The V gene is TRBV29-1, the J gene TRBJ1-2, with 12 positions matching TRBD1. Germline CDR1 and CDR2: SQVTM and ANQGSEA. V gave up 6 bases and J gave up 6 bases; unmatched junction bases: 5. The CDR3 sequence is 13 residues long. CDR3 sequence reads: CSVAGQGADGYTF. CDR3 nucleotides: TGCAGCGTCGCGGGACAGGGGGCGGATGGCTACACCTTC.

This clone was picked up one time. The chain couples TRBV30 to TRBJ1-1; D perhaps matches TRBD1 (6 bases). The germline V and J ends were trimmed by 4 bases and 3 bases, with 15 bases remaining between them. CDR3 length equals 14 residues. Germline V gene lookup returns CDR1 GTSNPN and CDR2 SVGIG (reference sequence). CDR3 DNA: TGTGCCTGGATCCAGGACAGCTTTTACACTGAAGCTTTCTTT. Protein sequence: CAWIQDSFYTEAFF.

The V call is TRBV5-1, the J call TRBJ2-7; 9 bases align to TRBD2. Germline values: CDR1 SGHRS, CDR2 YFSETQ. The CDR3 is made up of 15 amino acids. Trimming took 3 bases from V and 4 from J; bases not matched to a gene: 8. In nucleotides, the CDR3 is TGCGCCAGCAGCTATACCGGCGGGGGGGCTTACGAGCAGTACTTC. Translated: CASSYTGGGAYEQYF.

The chain recombines TRBV3-1 (or the pseudogene TRBV3-2) with TRBJ2-5; 7 bases are shared with TRBD1. Germline loops: CDR1 LGHDT, CDR2 YNNKEL (reference sequence). This CDR3 spans 15 amino acids. Trimming cost V 7 bases and J 1 base; bases outside gene matches: 9. CDR3: CASNNRDRVQETQYF. In DNA, the CDR3 is TGTGCCAGCAACAACCGGGACAGAGTCCAAGAGACCCAGTACTTC.

The rearrangement joins TRBV5-1 to TRBJ1-3, with D tentatively TRBD1 (5 bases). This CDR3 region has 14 residues. Trimming took 4 bases from V and 3 from J, leaving 11 bases between them. CDR1 is SGHRS and CDR2 is YFSETQ in the germline V gene. The CDR3 here is CASSISQGGNTIYF. The CDR3 bases are TGCGCCAGCAGCATTTCGCAGGGTGGAAACACCATATATTTT.

The chain uses TRBV29-1 and TRBJ2-3; possible D gene TRBD1, 6 bases. The CDR3 totals 13 residues. The germline gives CDR1 SQVTM, CDR2 ANQGSEA. Trimming took off 3 bases at V and 7 bases at J, with 14 bases between the two ends. CDR3 in amino acids: CSVDLGQENTQYF. The CDR3 DNA follows: TGCAGCGTTGACCTGGGACAAGAAAATACGCAGTATTTT.

The chain has TRBV6-1 and TRBJ1-6, with D possibly matching TRBD1 (6 bases). CDR1 MNHNS and CDR2 SASEGT come from the germline V gene. The V end lost 0 bases, the J end lost 9 bases, and 21 bases lay between the germline ends. This CDR3 region has 18 residues. The CDR3 DNA follows: TGTGCCAGCAGTGAAGCTAGGATGACTCGACAGGCCTTTTCACCCCTCCACTTT. It specifies CASSEARMTRQAFSPLHF.

In its sample, this clone was seen once. V gene TRBV6-5 combines with J gene TRBJ2-7; the match to TRBD1 covers 8 bases. Trimming cost V 6 bases and J 3 bases; bases outside gene matches: 10. Per the germline V gene, CDR1 is MNHEY and CDR2 is SVGAGI. There are 15 residues in the CDR3. In DNA, the CDR3 is TGTGCCAGCAGAGGAGTGAGGACAGGGAACTACGAGCAGTACTTC. It is translated as CASRGVRTGNYEQYF.

The chain joins TRBV7-2 to TRBJ2-3; TRBD2 matches at 7 bases. The germline gives CDR1 SGHTA, CDR2 FQGNSA. The trim removed 5 bases at V and 0 bases at J, leaving 5 bases unmatched. The CDR3 is made up of 15 amino acids. The CDR3 nucleotides are TGTGCCAGCAGCGAGCGGGGCTCTAGCACAGATACGCAGTATTTT. Its protein product is CASSERGSSTDTQYF. The whole variable domain, filled in from reference TRBV7-2 and TRBJ2-3, reads GAGVSQSPSNKVTEKGKDVELRCDPISGHTALYWYRQSLGQGLEFLIYFQGNSAPDKSGLPSDRFSAERTGGSVSTLTIQRTQQEDSAVYLCASSERGSSTDTQYFGPGTRLTVL.